This T cell receptor (beta chain) was retrieved from a study of cytomegalovirus exposure and HLA in healthy donors. Background on the study: There were over 350 genotyped donors. Of these, 81% fell in the genetic ancestry cluster associated with self-reported Caucasian donors.

The study ran its PCR with 60 Vbeta and 13 Jbeta primers. Here immunoSEQ multiplex PCR was the method, and the copy in TCRdb shows in-frame clones only, minus some. In the table there are about 190,000 clones, about 13% of which are singletons. CDR1 and CDR2 from the germline V gene are SNHLY and FYNNEI. The V and J ends lost 8 bases and 6 bases respectively, with 12 bases between them. The CDR3 covers 12 residues. The study's findings and limits: The authors later found HLA-associated TCR beta chains more clonally expanded than equally common others. In a later analysis, a missense DCLRE1C variant was linked to TCR beta V- and J-gene trimming.

This clone turned up a few times. Its antigen remains unknown. This sequence originates from a man in his forties or fifties in good health and CMV-seropositive. The specimen sequenced was PBMCs. The V and J genes are TRBV2 and TRBJ2-3; a possible D gene is TRBD2 (5 bases). CDR3 nucleotides: TGTGCCAGCGCCCGGACGGGGGATACGCAGTATTTT. This gives the protein CASARTGDTQYF.